This passage covers 25 T cell receptor beta chains from one sample sequenced in a study of chronic HIV infection and antiretroviral therapy. TCRdb fed the 5' RACE reads into MiXCR, producing one record per CDR3 protein. The sample lists more than 25,000 distinct CDR3 sequences; 7% to 10% were seen once. The source material was peripheral blood. Receptors originate from an adult who had HIV and had not received antiretroviral therapy, or was an uninfected healthy control (not recorded which).

This clonotype was recorded many times. This chain uses TRBV20-1 with TRBJ1-1; D may be TRBD1 (6 bases). CDR1 and CDR2 from the germline V gene are DFQATT and SNEGSKA (reference sequence). V lost 6 bases and J 0 bases, leaving 14 bases between the germline ends. CDR3 size: 14 residues. CDR3 amino acids: CSAPMGAMNTEAFF. CDR3 in DNA: TGCAGTGCCCCGATGGGGGCCATGAACACTGAAGCTTTCTTT.

This clonotype was picked up many times. The chain links TRBV29-1 to TRBJ2-5; D is unresolved. The V gene lost 7 bases and the J gene lost 1 base, with 7 bases spanning the gap. Germline lookup yields CDR1 SQVTM and CDR2 ANQGSEA. This CDR3 is built from 11 residues. In nucleotides, the CDR3 is TGCAGCGCCCCCAGCCAAGAGACCCAGTACTTC. Encoded protein: CSAPSQETQYF.

Ten or more counts support this clonotype. The chain employs TRBV3-1 and TRBJ2-5; 10 nucleotides line up with TRBD1. This CDR3 region has 12 residues. V gave up 3 bases and J gave up 9 bases; unmatched junction bases: 1. CDR1 and CDR2 (germline): LGHDT, YNNKEL (reference sequence). The CDR3 bases are TGTGCCAGCAGCCACGGACAGGGGGCCCAGTACTTC. As protein: CASSHGQGAQYF.

J is TRBJ2-7 and V is TRBV6-6; D perhaps matches TRBD2 (5 bases). The V gene's germline CDR1 is MNHNY and CDR2 SVGAGI (reference sequence). The CDR3 spans 16 residues. The V and J ends lost 5 bases and 6 bases respectively, with 23 bases between them. The CDR3 here is CASSPRADSRAGEQYF. Here the CDR3 DNA reads TGTGCCAGCAGTCCCCGAGCGGACTCACGAGCAGGCGAGCAGTACTTC.

This clonotype was observed many times. V is TRBV15 and J is TRBJ1-3; D call uncertain. This CDR3 comprises 15 residues. In germline, CDR1 is LNHNV, CDR2 YYDKDF (reference sequence). V lost 4 bases to trimming and J lost 2 bases, with 12 bases between them. CDR3 in DNA: TGTGCCACCAGCATCCCCCCCGGGGCTGGAAACACCATATATTTT. This codes for CATSIPPGAGNTIYF.

At least ten counts were recorded for this clonotype. The chain employs TRBV12-5 and TRBJ1-1, with 11 bases fitting TRBD1. This CDR3 comprises 15 residues. Trimming at V came to 3 bases and at J to 1 base, leaving 1 base not matched to a gene. Germline lookup yields CDR1 LGHNT and CDR2 FRNRAP. The CDR3, as DNA: TGTGCTAGTGGTTTTGGACAGGGGGCGAACACTGAAGCTTTCTTT. Its translation: CASGFGQGANTEAFF. Full variable domain (rest looked up from reference TRBV12-5 and TRBJ1-1): DARVTQTPRHKVTEMGQEVTMRCQPILGHNTVFWYRQTMMQGLELLAYFRNRAPLDDSGMPKDRFSAEMPDATLATLKIQPSEPRDSAVYFCASGFGQGANTEAFFGQGTRLTVV.

This clonotype was seen a few times. The rearrangement links TRBV5-5 to TRBJ2-3; D not resolved. V was shortened by 3 bases and J by 4 bases, with 9 bases between the two germline ends. Germline lookup yields CDR1 SGHKS and CDR2 YYEKEE (reference sequence). CDR3 size: 13 residues. The CDR3 is CASSWTVPDTQYF. The CDR3 DNA reads as TGTGCCAGCAGCTGGACGGTCCCAGATACGCAGTATTTT.

This clonotype was picked up many times. V gene TRBV7-8 combines with J gene TRBJ1-5, with TRBD1 as a possible D gene (5 bases). The germline CDR1 and CDR2 sequences are SGHVS and FQNEAQ. The CDR3 runs 13 residues. The germline V and J ends were trimmed by 7 bases and 2 bases, with 9 bases remaining between them. This CDR3 reads CASTQGGNQPQHF. The CDR3 DNA is TGTGCCAGCACGCAGGGTGGCAATCAGCCCCAGCATTTT.

A few counts support this clonotype. V is TRBV5-1 and J is TRBJ2-3; no definite D call. Germline CDR1 reads SGHRS; CDR2 reads YFSETQ. CDR3 length: 12 amino acids. V was pared by 5 bases and J by 2 bases, with 6 bases between. CDR3 in DNA: TGCGCCAGCAGATCATCCACAGATACGCAGTATTTT. It is translated as CASRSSTDTQYF.

In its sample, this clonotype was seen a few times. This rearrangement joins TRBV15 to TRBJ1-5; maybe TRBD1 (5 bases). Between the trimmed V and J ends, which lost 0 bases and 6 bases, there was a span of 12 bases. The CDR3 contains 15 residues. Germline CDR1 LNHNV, CDR2 YYDKDF (reference sequence). In nucleotides, the CDR3 is TGTGCCACCAGCAGAGATGCAGGGATGGGTCAGCCCCAGCATTTT. Translation: CATSRDAGMGQPQHF.

This clonotype came up many times. CDR3 residues: CAISEDSAGKNIQYF. CDR3 nucleotides: TGTGCCATCAGTGAGGACAGCGCAGGCAAAAACATTCAGTACTTC. The V call is TRBV10-3, the J call TRBJ2-4; possible D gene TRBD1, 5 bases. Trimming pared 2 bases from V and 3 bases from J, leaving 11 bases between. CDR3 length equals 15 residues. In germline, CDR1 is ENHRY, CDR2 SYGVKD.

This clonotype occurred many times. The V gene is TRBV11-2, the J gene TRBJ1-5, with 7 bases that match TRBD1. Germline trimming cut 4 bases from V and 4 bases from J; bases unmatched to any gene: 4. Germline lookup yields CDR1 SGHAT and CDR2 FQNNGV. The CDR3 covers 14 residues. DNA for the CDR3: TGTGCCAGCAGCTCCTTACAGGGGAATCAGCCCCAGCATTTT. Its protein product is CASSSLQGNQPQHF. The full variable domain, in which reference TRBV11-2 and TRBJ1-5 provide the parts outside the CDR3, is EAGVAQSPRYKIIEKRQSVAFWCNPISGHATLYWYQQILGQGPKLLIQFQNNGVVDDSQLPKDRFSAERLKGVDSTLKIQPAKLEDSAVYLCASSSLQGNQPQHFGDGTRLSIL.

The chain is built from TRBV29-1 and TRBJ2-1; 7 bases match TRBD1. The junction had 12 bases not matched to a gene; V was cut back by 1 base and J by 0 bases. Germline CDR1 SQVTM, CDR2 ANQGSEA. CDR3 length: 18 residues. This chain's CDR3 is CSVEGSGTAVRSYNEQFF. As DNA, the CDR3 is TGCAGCGTTGAAGGCTCCGGGACAGCTGTTCGCTCCTACAATGAGCAGTTCTTC.

This sequence joins TRBV12-3 or TRBV12-4 and TRBJ1-1; D is unresolved. The length of the CDR3 is 14 residues. The V end was cut by 7 bases, the J end by 4 bases, with 16 bases between. CDR3 nucleotide sequence: TGTGCCAGCACCTTATATGGGGTTGGCACTGAAGCTTTCTTT. Its protein is CASTLYGVGTEAFF.

V is TRBV7-2 and J is TRBJ2-5; D gene ambiguous. V was cut by 5 bases and J by 2 bases, with 15 bases left in between. The length of the CDR3 is 15 residues. From germline, CDR1 is SGHTA and CDR2 FQGNSA. The CDR3 sequence: CASSGDGRSQETQYF. The DNA of the CDR3 is TGTGCCAGCAGCGGGGATGGCAGGTCGCAAGAGACCCAGTACTTC.

The gene calls are TRBV29-1 and TRBJ1-2; 7 bases map to TRBD1. The J segment lost 2 bases and the V segment lost 4 bases, leaving 19 bases of the junction unmatched. Germline-derived CDR1 and CDR2 are SQVTM and ANQGSEA. CDR3 length equals 18 residues. The CDR3 sequence is CSVVPARSYSGGNYGYTF. CDR3 bases: TGCAGCGTTGTCCCCGCCCGCTCCTACTCAGGGGGAAACTATGGCTACACCTTC.

The chain is built from TRBV4-2 and TRBJ2-5, with a weak D call TRBD1 (5 bases). The V and J ends lost 1 base and 5 bases respectively, with 20 bases between them. CDR1 and CDR2 (germline): LGHNA, YNFKEQ. There are 17 residues in the CDR3. The CDR3 nucleotides are TGTGCCAGCAGCCAAGGGTTCCCCTTAGGGGAAGGGGAGACCCAGTACTTC. Translation: CASSQGFPLGEGETQYF.

The chain is built from TRBV25-1 and TRBJ1-1; maybe TRBD1 (5 bases). The CDR3 covers 15 residues. Trimming shortened V by 1 base and J by 4 bases, and 13 bases separated the two germline ends. Germline values: CDR1 MGHDK, CDR2 SYGVNS. CDR3 region: CASSEWAGKATEAFF. The CDR3 DNA sequence: TGTGCCAGCAGTGAATGGGCAGGGAAGGCCACTGAAGCTTTCTTT. The full variable domain, rest sourced from reference TRBV25-1 and TRBJ1-1, is EADIYQTPRYLVIGTGKKITLECSQTMGHDKMYWYQQDPGMELHLIHYSYGVNSTEKGDLSSESTVSRIRTEHFPLTLESARPSHTSQYLCASSEWAGKATEAFFGQGTRLTVV.

The chain has TRBV6-5 and TRBJ2-1; TRBD1 matches at 12 bases. V was clipped by 1 base and J by 8 bases; unmatched bases: 15. Germline CDR1 is MNHEY and CDR2 is SVGAGI. The CDR3 runs to 19 residues. CDR3 residues: CASSYWGPGQGAGIHEQFF. CDR3 in DNA: TGTGCCAGCAGTTACTGGGGGCCGGGACAGGGGGCGGGAATTCATGAGCAGTTCTTC.

This clonotype was found a few times. This chain connects TRBV29-1 to TRBJ1-1; D possibly corresponds to TRBD1 (5 bases). V lost 1 base, J lost 4 bases, and 13 bases lay in between. Germline V gene data show CDR1 as SQVTM and CDR2 as ANQGSEA. This CDR3 spans 14 amino acids. CDR3: CSVEAQVQGTEAFF. The CDR3 DNA sequence: TGCAGCGTTGAAGCCCAGGTTCAGGGCACTGAAGCTTTCTTT.

Ten or more counts support this clonotype. The V and J genes are TRBV14 and TRBJ1-1; D gene uncertain. The CDR3 is made up of 13 amino acids. Trimming removed 3 bases from V and 3 bases from J, with 8 bases in between. The germline gives CDR1 SGHDN, CDR2 FVKESK. CDR3 sequence reads: CASSQYQYTEAFF. In DNA form, the CDR3 reads TGTGCCAGCAGCCAGTATCAGTACACTGAAGCTTTCTTT.

This clonotype was seen only a few times. This chain connects TRBV28 to TRBJ1-1; no clear D gene. Trimming took 6 bases from V and 3 from J, leaving 14 bases between them. Germline CDR1 is MDHEN and CDR2 is SYDVKM. The length of the CDR3 is 14 residues. The CDR3 DNA reads TGTGCCAGCAGCCCTGCTCTCCTCCACACTGAAGCTTTCTTT. Translated, it gives CASSPALLHTEAFF.

In this sample, this clonotype turned up many times. The chain joins TRBV20-1 to TRBJ1-1, with D perhaps TRBD1 (6 bases). Germline V gene sequence: CDR1 DFQATT, CDR2 SNEGSKA (reference sequence). The CDR3 runs to 16 residues. V lost 5 bases, J lost 1 base, and 20 bases lay in between. The CDR3 coding sequence is TGCAGTGCTGAAGATACGAAAGGGGGGGCGAACACTGAAGCTTTCTTT. This encodes CSAEDTKGGANTEAFF.

This clonotype was found many times. The chain links TRBV6-4 to TRBJ1-1, with 7 bases aligning to TRBD1. Per germline, CDR1 MRHNA and CDR2 SNTAGT. This CDR3 region has 15 residues. Trimming cost V 6 bases and J 1 base; bases outside gene matches: 8. The CDR3 coding sequence is TGTGCCAGCAGAAGACAGGGTGCCCAGAACACTGAAGCTTTCTTT. This translates into CASRRQGAQNTEAFF.

Ten or more counts support this clonotype. V and J are TRBV29-1 and TRBJ1-5; D remains ambiguous. V dropped 6 bases and J dropped 1 base, with 13 bases sitting between them. CDR3 size: 14 residues. Germline V CDR1 and CDR2: SQVTM, ANQGSEA. The CDR3 DNA reads TGCAGCGTCAACGGGGAGGGCAGCAATCAGCCCCAGCATTTT. Translation: CSVNGEGSNQPQHF.